The next 32 T cell receptor beta chains were all read from a single sample in a study of blood T cell repertoires in COVID-19. The table came from immunoSEQ multiplex PCR; TCRdb's copy has only in-frame clones and leaves some out. The sample lists under 45,000 clones, about 85% occurring once. Sequencing was performed on peripheral blood. Every receptor here comes from a woman of 80 years or more in a cohort sampled during active or convalescent COVID-19.

The chain has TRBV12-3 or TRBV12-4 and TRBJ1-1, with a weak D call TRBD1 (6 bases). The V and J ends lost 6 bases and 5 bases respectively, with 13 bases between them. CDR3 length equals 13 residues. CDR3 DNA: TGTGCCAGCAGCCTACAGGGCGGAACTGAAGCTTTCTTT. This encodes CASSLQGGTEAFF.

The chain carries TRBV5-4 and TRBJ1-5, with 7 bases that match TRBD1. Germline loops: CDR1 SGHNT, CDR2 YYREEE (reference sequence). CDR3 length equals 13 residues. J gave up 3 bases and V 7 bases, and 4 bases lay outside the gene matches. CDR3 DNA sequence: TGTGCCAGCCCGACAGGGTTCAATCAGCCCCAGCATTTT. Translating gives CASPTGFNQPQHF.

This rearrangement joins TRBV3-1 (or the pseudogene TRBV3-2) to TRBJ2-5; a weak D match, TRBD2 (6 bases). Per the germline V gene, CDR1 is LGHDT and CDR2 is YNNKEL (reference sequence). The CDR3 has 14 residues. V dropped 0 bases and J dropped 6 bases, with 11 bases sitting between them. The CDR3 DNA follows: TGTGCCAGCAGCCAAGATGGAGGGTTTAAGACCCAGTACTTC. Its translation is CASSQDGGFKTQYF.

In DNA, the CDR3 is TGCGCCAGCAGCTTAGACCACGGGGATGGCTACACCTTC. It is translated as CASSLDHGDGYTF. The V call is TRBV5-1, the J call TRBJ1-2, with D uncertain. Deletions cut 2 bases from V and 6 bases from J, with 11 bases between. The CDR3 is made up of 13 amino acids. From germline, CDR1 is SGHRS and CDR2 YFSETQ.

This sequence joins TRBV5-6 and TRBJ2-2; 9 bases match TRBD2. Germline CDR1 reads SGHDT; CDR2 reads YYEEEE. CDR3 length equals 18 residues. V shed 4 bases and J 3 bases; nucleotides not matched to a gene: 13. For the CDR3, the DNA is TGTGCCAGCAGCAAAGATATTAAAGCGGGAGGCTACACCGGGGAGCTGTTTTTT. Translated: CASSKDIKAGGYTGELFF.

This clone was observed once. This chain uses TRBV5-1 with TRBJ2-1; maybe TRBD1 (6 bases). Germline assignment: CDR1 SGHRS and CDR2 YFSETQ. This CDR3 contains 14 residues. V shed 5 bases and J shed 5 bases, with 14 bases lying between them. The CDR3 bases are TGCGCCAGCAGTGTTTCCAGGGGCGACAATGAGCAGTTCTTC. Translated, it gives CASSVSRGDNEQFF.

CDR3 region: CAITSGGNYGYTF. Written as DNA, the CDR3 is TGTGCCATCACCTCTGGGGGGAACTATGGCTACACCTTC. The V gene is TRBV10-3, the J gene TRBJ1-2; tentatively, D is TRBD1 (5 bases). This CDR3 contains 13 residues. Trimming took off 7 bases at V and 2 bases at J, with 11 bases between the two ends. CDR1 is ENHRY, CDR2 SYGVKD, per germline.

This clone was observed a few times. The chain has TRBV7-8 and TRBJ1-5, with D unclear. The CDR3 runs to 18 residues. V was trimmed by 1 base and J by 3 bases, leaving 19 bases between them. CDR1 and CDR2 from the germline V gene are SGHVS and FQNEAQ. This chain's CDR3 is CASSLEFVAQAPNQPQHF. The DNA of the CDR3 is TGTGCCAGCAGCTTAGAGTTCGTGGCCCAGGCCCCCAATCAGCCCCAGCATTTT. Complete variable domain (other parts from reference TRBV7-8 and TRBJ1-5): GAGVSQSPRYKVAKRGQDVALRCDPISGHVSLFWYQQALGQGPEFLTYFQNEAQLDKSGLPSDRFFAERPEGSVSTLKIQRTQQEDSAVYLCASSLEFVAQAPNQPQHFGDGTRLSIL.

The chain employs TRBV6-1 and TRBJ1-2; D may be TRBD1 (5 bases). From germline, CDR1 is MNHNS and CDR2 SASEGT. V was clipped by 1 base and J by 5 bases, with 8 bases between them. CDR3 size: 13 residues. For the CDR3, the DNA is TGTGCCAGCAGTGAAGTGGCAGGGTATGGCTACACCTTC. It specifies CASSEVAGYGYTF.

V is TRBV7-9 and J is TRBJ2-1, with D perhaps TRBD1 (6 bases). Looked up from germline, CDR1 is SEHNR and CDR2 is FQNEAQ (reference sequence). Trimming left V 5 bases short and J 0 bases short, with 17 bases between. The CDR3 extends over 17 amino acids. The CDR3 DNA reads as TGTGCCAGCAGCCCCAGGGGACCGGGGACCTCCTACAATGAGCAGTTCTTC. This codes for CASSPRGPGTSYNEQFF.

The chain combines TRBV27 with TRBJ2-1, with TRBD1 as a possible D gene (6 bases). Trimming left V 6 bases short and J 4 bases short, with 10 bases between. The length of the CDR3 is 13 residues. The germline gives CDR1 MNHEY, CDR2 SMNVEV (reference sequence). The CDR3 region is CASRKGQYNEQFF. DNA of the CDR3: TGTGCCAGCAGGAAAGGACAGTACAATGAGCAGTTCTTC.

The chain joins TRBV30 to TRBJ1-1; possible D gene TRBD1, 5 bases. CDR3 length equals 13 residues. Germline CDR1 is GTSNPN and CDR2 is SVGIG (reference sequence). The V and J ends lost 2 bases and 6 bases respectively, with 13 bases between them. The DNA for the CDR3 is TGTGCCTGGAGTCCTTTTTCGGGGGCTGAAGCTTTCTTT. The encoded protein is CAWSPFSGAEAFF.

CDR3 amino acids: CASSVDSDGYTF. Here the CDR3 DNA reads TGTGCCAGCAGCGTAGATTCGGATGGCTACACCTTC. The chain carries TRBV9 and TRBJ1-2; no firm D call. V lost 0 bases and J lost 6, with 6 bases in between. From germline, CDR1 is SGDLS and CDR2 YYNGEE. The CDR3 is 12 amino acids.

The chain carries TRBV7-2 and TRBJ2-7; 9 positions match TRBD2. V lost 5 bases to trimming and J lost 6 bases; unmatched junction nucleotides: 17. Per the germline V gene, CDR1 is SGHTA and CDR2 is FQGNSA. The CDR3 consists of 17 residues. CDR3 region: CASSKTVGSGRIGEQYF. The CDR3, as DNA: TGTGCCAGCAGCAAGACGGTCGGTAGCGGGAGAATCGGCGAGCAGTACTTC.

The chain joins TRBV9 to TRBJ2-1, with a tentative D call TRBD1 (5 bases). Germline-derived CDR1 and CDR2 are SGDLS and YYNGEE. This CDR3 region has 12 residues. V was pared by 3 bases and J by 6 bases, with 7 bases between. In DNA form, the CDR3 reads TGTGCCAGCAGCGGACAGCTCAATGAGCAGTTCTTC. Translation gives CASSGQLNEQFF.

The chain carries TRBV4-1 and TRBJ2-3; TRBD2 matches at 11 bases. The trim removed 3 bases at V and 3 bases at J, leaving 5 bases unmatched. Looked up from germline, CDR1 is MGHRA and CDR2 is YSYEKL. CDR3 length: 16 amino acids. Written as DNA, the CDR3 is TGCGCCAGCAGCCAGAAACTAGCGGGGGTGACAGATACGCAGTATTTT. Protein: CASSQKLAGVTDTQYF.

The V and J genes are TRBV30 and TRBJ1-1; D is uncertain. Deletions cut 4 bases from V and 4 bases from J, with 7 bases between. The CDR3 length is 11 residues. Germline loops: CDR1 GTSNPN, CDR2 SVGIG (reference sequence). The CDR3 loop is CAWISGTEAFF. The DNA for the CDR3 is TGTGCCTGGATTTCCGGCACTGAAGCTTTCTTT.

J is TRBJ1-1 and V is TRBV4-3; no definite D call. This CDR3 is 15 amino acids long. The V gene's germline CDR1 is LGHNA and CDR2 YSLEER. With 4 bases removed from V and 4 bases from J, the gap between germline ends came to 16 bases. This chain's CDR3 is CASSPSRPRGTEAFF. DNA of the CDR3: TGCGCCAGCAGCCCGTCGCGGCCAAGAGGCACTGAAGCTTTCTTT.

As concerns this clone: Compared with germline, one end of the junction differs, possibly owing to a read error. The rearrangement uses TRBV7-2 and TRBJ2-1; 9 bases are a match to TRBD2. CDR3 size: 14 residues. CDR1 and CDR2 from the germline V gene are SGHTA and FQGNSA. The DNA for the CDR3 is TGTGCCAGCAGCATAGCGGGGGCATACAATGAGCAGTTCTTC. Amino acid sequence: CASSIAGAYNEQFF.

This chain uses TRBV27 with TRBJ2-5; 9 nucleotides align to TRBD2. The J segment lost 5 bases and the V segment lost 4 bases, leaving 8 bases of the junction unmatched. The CDR3 totals 15 residues. Germline V gene sequence: CDR1 MNHEY, CDR2 SMNVEV (reference sequence). The DNA for the CDR3 is TGTGCCAGCAGTTCCCCCCTAGCGGGACAGGAGACCCAGTACTTC. Translated, it gives CASSSPLAGQETQYF.

The rearrangement links TRBV4-1 to TRBJ2-1; the match to TRBD2 covers 7 bases. The V gene end was trimmed by 0 bases and the J gene end by 3 bases; junction bases not matched to a gene: 2. CDR1 is MGHRA, CDR2 YSYEKL, per germline. The CDR3 has 15 amino acids. CDR3 sequence reads: CASSQETGGYNEQFF. CDR3 coding DNA: TGCGCCAGCAGCCAAGAGACGGGGGGCTACAATGAGCAGTTCTTC.

The chain employs TRBV7-2 and TRBJ2-5; D uncertain. CDR3 length: 14 residues. The germline gives CDR1 SGHTA, CDR2 FQGNSA. Trimming took 5 bases from V and 2 from J, leaving 12 bases between them. The CDR3 sequence is CASSPRPGQETQYF. The DNA of the CDR3 is TGTGCCAGCAGCCCCCGGCCAGGACAAGAGACCCAGTACTTC.

The chain joins TRBV7-9 to TRBJ2-1, with D perhaps matching TRBD1 (6 bases). The V end was cut by 0 bases, the J end by 11 bases, with 11 bases between. Germline CDR1 is SEHNR and CDR2 is FQNEAQ (reference sequence). The CDR3 runs 13 residues. The CDR3 nucleotides are TGTGCCAGCAGCTTAGCGGGACATCGAAAGCAGTTCTTC. It translates to CASSLAGHRKQFF. Full variable domain (outside the CDR3, taken from reference TRBV7-9 and TRBJ2-1): DTGVSQNPRHKITKRGQNVTFRCDPISEHNRLYWYRQTLGQGPEFLTYFQNEAQLEKSRLLSDRFSAERPKGSFSTLEIQRTEQGDSAMYLCASSLAGHRKQFFGPGTRLTVL.

The chain joins TRBV5-4 to TRBJ2-4; D call uncertain. The germline gives CDR1 SGHNT, CDR2 YYREEE (reference sequence). This CDR3 comprises 16 residues. Trimming cost V 1 base and J 0 bases, with 11 bases left between them. The CDR3 region is CASSLRGTPAKNIQYF. The CDR3 nucleotides are TGTGCCAGCAGCTTGCGCGGCACACCAGCCAAAAACATTCAGTACTTC.

This chain links TRBV5-4 with TRBJ2-6, with TRBD1 matching over 7 bases. Per the germline V gene, CDR1 is SGHNT and CDR2 is YYREEE (reference sequence). This CDR3 contains 15 residues. The ends lost 0 bases at V and 7 bases at J; junction bases unmatched: 4. In DNA, the CDR3 is TGTGCCAGCAGCTTGGTGACAGGGAGAGCCAACGTCCTGACTTTC. This encodes CASSLVTGRANVLTF.

Of note for this clone: This same CDR3 is encoded by further DNA sequences in the sample. This chain connects TRBV10-2 to TRBJ1-5; D may be TRBD1 (6 bases). The CDR3 has 14 amino acids. V lost 3 bases to trimming and J lost 3 bases, with 9 bases between them. Germline assignment: CDR1 WSHSY and CDR2 SAAADI. In DNA form, the CDR3 reads TGCGCCAGCAGTGAACAGGGCTCCAATCAGCCCCAGCATTTT. Translating it yields CASSEQGSNQPQHF.

The genes are TRBV30 and TRBJ1-1; no reliable D call. V was shortened by 1 base and J by 1 base, with 10 bases between the two germline ends. Germline-derived CDR1 and CDR2 are GTSNPN and SVGIG (reference sequence). The CDR3 is 14 amino acids. The CDR3 DNA follows: TGTGCCTGGAGTGAAACGACACCGAACACTGAAGCTTTCTTT. The encoded protein is CAWSETTPNTEAFF.

The chain joins TRBV9 to TRBJ1-6; D unresolved. The CDR3 length is 15 residues. V was cut by 2 bases and J by 1 base, with 7 bases left in between. CDR1 is SGDLS and CDR2 is YYNGEE in the germline V gene. CDR3 residues: CASSVGGSYNSPLHF. Here the CDR3 DNA reads TGTGCCAGCAGCGTGGGAGGTTCCTATAATTCACCCCTCCACTTT.

The chain carries TRBV5-1 and TRBJ2-7; 11 nucleotides align to TRBD2. The V segment lost 5 bases and the J segment 2 bases; nucleotides outside the gene matches: 6. The germline V gene encodes CDR1 SGHRS and CDR2 YFSETQ. CDR3 length: 15 amino acids. CDR3: CASRNGTSGTYEQYF. DNA of the CDR3: TGCGCCAGCAGGAATGGGACTAGCGGTACCTACGAGCAGTACTTC.

The V and J genes are TRBV24-1 and TRBJ2-3; D gene uncertain. In germline, CDR1 is KGHDR, CDR2 SFDVKD. The CDR3 loop spans 15 amino acids. V was cut by 5 bases and J by 0 bases, with 11 bases left in between. The CDR3 protein is CATSAVFPSTDTQYF. As DNA, the CDR3 is TGTGCCACCAGTGCGGTGTTCCCTAGCACAGATACGCAGTATTTT.

This clone was observed once. The V gene is TRBV7-2, the J gene TRBJ2-2, with 9 nucleotides matching TRBD2. Germline assignment: CDR1 SGHTA and CDR2 FQGNSA. V lost 5 bases, J lost 5 bases, and 9 bases stayed unmatched. The CDR3 runs to 16 residues. CDR3 nucleotide sequence: TGTGCCAGCAGCGCCGCGGGGGGGGCCGTAACCGGGGAGCTGTTTTTT. This sequence encodes CASSAAGGAVTGELFF.

The chain combines TRBV12-3 or TRBV12-4 with TRBJ2-3, with a possible D match to TRBD2 (5 bases). CDR3 size: 13 residues. The germline V and J ends were trimmed by 6 bases and 2 bases, with 9 bases remaining between them. The CDR3 DNA is TGTGCCAGCAGCACGGGGATCACAGATACGCAGTATTTT. Protein sequence: CASSTGITDTQYF.